This T cell receptor (beta chain) came from a study of blood T cell repertoires in COVID-19. Across the whole study: There were acute and convalescent COVID-19 samples, and they came from the United States, Italy and Spain. PBMCs, B-cell-depleted T cells, or T cells provided the cDNA or gDNA that made up the material.

Original data processing: Counts of nucleated cells, estimated from reference gene primer amplification, were obtained. Repertoires were generated with immunoSEQ multiplex PCR, while TCRdb's copy carries only in-frame clones and drops some. V and J calls and clone size follow that table, whereas D and trimming were derived from the DNA. Here the sample spans almost 70,000 clones, approximately 89% being singletons. Germline V lookup: CDR1 SGHRS, CDR2 YFSETQ. The CDR3 length is 15 residues. V shed 4 bases, J shed 5 bases, and the junction held 6 bases outside the gene matches. This clonotype was obtained from a woman in her forties or fifties with active COVID-19. Sequencing input: peripheral blood. The chain employs TRBV5-1 and TRBJ2-1, with TRBD1 matching over 10 bases. The CDR3 region is CASSTGQGYHNEQFF. CDR3 in DNA: TGCGCCAGCAGCACGGGACAGGGGTACCACAATGAGCAGTTCTTC. Complete variable domain (other parts from reference TRBV5-1 and TRBJ2-1): KAGVTQTPRYLIKTRGQQVTLSCSPISGHRSVSWYQQTPGQGLQFLFEYFSETQRNKGNFPGRFSGRQFSNSRSEMNVSTLELGDSALYLCASSTGQGYHNEQFFGPGTRLTVL.